This TCR beta chain is drawn from a study of blood T cells in healthy people across ages. This clonotype has ten or more counts. Trimming stripped 0 bases from V and 7 bases from J, with 10 bases between. The CDR3 extends over 14 amino acids. Germline CDR1 SGHTA, CDR2 FQGTGA. A second PCR of 7 to 11 cycles used a sample-barcoded 5' primer and a J-beta primer mix. TCRdb processed the 5' RACE reads anew with MiXCR; each CDR3 protein has one entry. Counted here are 550,000 to 650,000 distinct CDR3 sequences, about 30% occurring once; the ten biggest clones make up around 16%. This sequence originates from a woman older than 75 in good health. The specimen sequenced was blood. J is TRBJ1-5 and V is TRBV7-3, with D maybe TRBD1 (5 bases). For the CDR3, the DNA is TGTGCCAGCAGCTTAACGGGCAGGGAGCAGCCCCAGCATTTT. Its translation is CASSLTGREQPQHF.